These 4 T cell receptor beta chains share one sample of origin, sequenced in a study of blood T cell repertoires in COVID-19. Using immunoSEQ multiplex PCR, the repertoire was profiled, and TCRdb retains in-frame clones only, with some absent. The data contain a few hundred thousand clones, under 90% of them singletons. Input material: PBMCs or T cells enriched from blood (not recorded which). The receptors derive from a woman aged 45-59 years who had been exposed to COVID-19.

The rearrangement links TRBV6-1 to TRBJ1-1; D unresolved. The germline V gene encodes CDR1 MNHNS and CDR2 SASEGT. The CDR3 length is 15 residues. With 2 bases removed from V and 2 bases from J, the gap between germline ends came to 12 bases. The DNA of the CDR3 is TGTGCCAGCAGTGAAACCTCAGGCTACAACACTGAAGCTTTCTTT. Translating gives CASSETSGYNTEAFF.

This clone was observed once. V gene TRBV6-1 combines with J gene TRBJ1-5; D is unresolved. CDR3 size: 11 residues. Germline V lookup: CDR1 MNHNS, CDR2 SASEGT. V shed 3 bases and J shed 10 bases, with 7 bases lying between them. This chain's CDR3 is CASSDPGPQHF. CDR3 bases: TGTGCCAGCAGTGATCCCGGTCCCCAGCATTTT.

The CDR3 DNA sequence: TGTGCCAGCTCACCTAATGGACAGGGGAGCTCCTATAATTCACCCCTCCACTTT. Translated: CASSPNGQGSSYNSPLHF. The genes are TRBV18 and TRBJ1-6; TRBD1 aligns across 9 bases. The CDR3 extends over 18 amino acids. V was pared by 3 bases and J by 0 bases, with 6 bases of the junction left unmatched. Germline CDR1 and CDR2: KGHSH and LQKENI.

The chain is built from TRBV7-8 and TRBJ2-7, with D possibly matching TRBD1 (5 bases). CDR3 length: 13 residues. V was shortened by 4 bases and J by 3 bases, with 10 bases between the two germline ends. Germline lookup yields CDR1 SGHVS and CDR2 FQNEAQ. CDR3 DNA: TGTGCCAGCAGCTACCAGACAGACTACGAGCAGTACTTC. Translation gives CASSYQTDYEQYF.